The T cell receptor beta chain under discussion was sequenced for a study of preoperative IRX-2 immunotherapy in early breast cancer. V was cut by 1 base and J by 3 bases, with 9 bases left in between. The CDR3 is 14 residues long. Germline V gene lookup returns CDR1 LNHDA and CDR2 SQIVND (reference sequence). TCRdb's table, derived via immunoSEQ multiplex PCR, lists solely in-frame clones and lacks some. The sample holds around 35,000 clones, nearly 95% seen once. Treatment: preoperative locoregional IRX-2 cytokine immunotherapy. This chain joins TRBV19 and TRBJ1-2; D remains unclear. The sequence came from a human donor with breast cancer. The specimen was obtained from a patient treated with IRX-2 immunotherapy. The CDR3 spells CASSIVRSYYGYTF. Here the CDR3 DNA reads TGTGCCAGTAGTATAGTCCGCAGTTACTATGGCTACACCTTC.